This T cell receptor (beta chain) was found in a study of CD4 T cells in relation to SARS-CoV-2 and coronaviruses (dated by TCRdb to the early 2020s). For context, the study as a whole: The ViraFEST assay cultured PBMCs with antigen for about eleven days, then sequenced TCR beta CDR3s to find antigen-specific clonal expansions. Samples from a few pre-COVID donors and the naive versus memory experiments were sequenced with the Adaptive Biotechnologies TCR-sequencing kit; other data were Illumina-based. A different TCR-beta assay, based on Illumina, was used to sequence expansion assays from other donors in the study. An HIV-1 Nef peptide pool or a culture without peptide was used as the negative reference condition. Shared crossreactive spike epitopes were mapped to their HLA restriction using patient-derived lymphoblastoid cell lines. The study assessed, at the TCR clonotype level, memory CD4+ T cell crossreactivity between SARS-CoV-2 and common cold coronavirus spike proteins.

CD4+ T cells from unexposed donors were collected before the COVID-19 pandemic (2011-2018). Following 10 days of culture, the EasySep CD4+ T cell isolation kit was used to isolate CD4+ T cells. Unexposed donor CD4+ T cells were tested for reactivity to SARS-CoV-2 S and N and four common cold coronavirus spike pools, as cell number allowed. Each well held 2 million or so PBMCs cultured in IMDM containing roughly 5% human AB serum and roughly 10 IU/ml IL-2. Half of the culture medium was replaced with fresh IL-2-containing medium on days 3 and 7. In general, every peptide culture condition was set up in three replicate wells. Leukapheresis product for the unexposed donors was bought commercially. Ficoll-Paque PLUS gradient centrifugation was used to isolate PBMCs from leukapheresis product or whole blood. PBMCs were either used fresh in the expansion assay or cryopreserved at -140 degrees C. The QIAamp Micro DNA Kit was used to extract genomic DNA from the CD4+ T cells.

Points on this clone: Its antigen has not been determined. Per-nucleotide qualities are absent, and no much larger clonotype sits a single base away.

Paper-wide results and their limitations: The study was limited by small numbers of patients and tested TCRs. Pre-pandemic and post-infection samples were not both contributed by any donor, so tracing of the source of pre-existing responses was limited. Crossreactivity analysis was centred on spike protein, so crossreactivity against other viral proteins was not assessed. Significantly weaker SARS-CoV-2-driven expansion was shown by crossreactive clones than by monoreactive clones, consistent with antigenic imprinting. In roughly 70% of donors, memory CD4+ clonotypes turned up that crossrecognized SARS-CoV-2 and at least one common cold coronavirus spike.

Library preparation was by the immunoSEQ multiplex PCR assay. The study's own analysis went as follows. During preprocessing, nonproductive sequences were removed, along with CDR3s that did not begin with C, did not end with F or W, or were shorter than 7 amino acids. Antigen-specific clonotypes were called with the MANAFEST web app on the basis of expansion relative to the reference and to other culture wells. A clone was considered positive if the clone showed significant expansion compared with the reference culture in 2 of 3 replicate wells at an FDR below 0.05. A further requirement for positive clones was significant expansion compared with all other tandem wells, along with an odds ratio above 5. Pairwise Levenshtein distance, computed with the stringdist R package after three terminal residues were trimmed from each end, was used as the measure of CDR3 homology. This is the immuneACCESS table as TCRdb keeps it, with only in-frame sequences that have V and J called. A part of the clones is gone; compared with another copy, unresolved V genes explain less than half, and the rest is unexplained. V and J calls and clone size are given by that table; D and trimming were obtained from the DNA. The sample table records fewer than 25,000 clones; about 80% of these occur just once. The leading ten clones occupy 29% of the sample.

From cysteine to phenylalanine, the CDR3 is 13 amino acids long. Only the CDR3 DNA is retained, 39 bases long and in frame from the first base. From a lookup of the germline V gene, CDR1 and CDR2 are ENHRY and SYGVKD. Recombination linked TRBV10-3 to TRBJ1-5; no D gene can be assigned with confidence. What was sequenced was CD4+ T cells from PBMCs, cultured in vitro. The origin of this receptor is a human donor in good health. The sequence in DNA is TGTTCCTCTCAAAGGGAGGGCAATCAGCCCCAGCATTTT. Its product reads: CSSQREGNQPQHF.